The rows below give T cell receptor beta chains drawn from one sample of a study of blood T cell repertoires in COVID-19. Generated by immunoSEQ multiplex PCR, the TCRdb table keeps only in-frame clones and is missing some. The sample carries approximately 160,000 clones, roughly four fifths recorded once. The specimen was peripheral blood. These TCRs come from a human donor in a cohort sampled during active COVID-19. Each CDR3 is given with its conserved first and last residue. A D gene is named only where the DNA matches it firmly. Some rows have no size entry. The others give once, few or many, or a class for an expanded clone.

CDR3: CASRSGQGESPLHF
DNA: TGTGCCAGCAGGTCGGGACAGGGAGAATCACCCCTCCACTTT
size: -
D: TRBD1
length: 14
V: TRBV5-5
J: TRBJ1-6

CDR3: CASSYSTGQFSYEQYF
DNA: TGTGCCAGCAGTTACTCGACAGGTCAATTTAGCTACGAGCAGTACTTC
size: -
D: -
length: 16
V: TRBV6-5
J: TRBJ2-7

CDR3: CASSFSGRTSGSYEQYF
DNA: TGCGCCAGCAGCTTCTCGGGACGGACTAGCGGCTCCTACGAGCAGTACTTC
size: -
D: TRBD2
length: 17
V: TRBV5-1
J: TRBJ2-7

CDR3: CASSLAFGSYNEQFF
DNA: TGTGCCAGCAGCTTAGCTTTTGGTAGCTACAATGAGCAGTTCTTC
size: -
D: -
length: 15
V: TRBV7-2
J: TRBJ2-1

CDR3: CASSPWGGLAELQGNEQFF
DNA: TGTGCCAGCAGCCCCTGGGGGGGACTAGCGGAACTCCAGGGTAATGAGCAGTTCTTC
size: once
D: TRBD2
length: 19
V: TRBV9
J: TRBJ2-1

CDR3: CSASDRGEQYF
DNA: TGCAGTGCCTCGGACAGAGGCGAGCAGTACTTC
size: -
D: -
length: 11
V: TRBV20-1
J: TRBJ2-7

CDR3: CASSQGGEQYF
DNA: TGTGCCAGCAGCCAAGGGGGCGAGCAGTACTTC
size: once
D: -
length: 11
V: TRBV6-5
J: TRBJ2-7

CDR3: CASSHLSGTGGYEQYF
DNA: TGTGCCAGCAGCCACCTCAGTGGGACAGGGGGCTACGAGCAGTACTTC
size: -
D: TRBD1
length: 16
V: TRBV3-1/TRBV3-2
J: TRBJ2-7

CDR3: CASTRQGRNTIYF
DNA: TGTGCCAGTACAAGGCAGGGCCGAAACACCATATATTTT
size: -
D: -
length: 13
V: TRBV19
J: TRBJ1-3

CDR3: CASSLAGAGVNGELFF
DNA: TGCGCCAGCAGCCTAGCCGGAGCGGGAGTGAACGGGGAGCTGTTTTTT
size: -
D: TRBD2
length: 16
V: TRBV4-1
J: TRBJ2-2

CDR3: CASSLGRQLQETQYF
DNA: TGTGCCAGCAGCTTAGGGAGACAGCTTCAAGAGACCCAGTACTTC
size: -
D: -
length: 15
V: TRBV7-9
J: TRBJ2-5

CDR3: CASSVDRGFDYGYTF
DNA: TGTGCCAGTAGTGTGGACAGGGGGTTTGACTATGGCTACACCTTC
size: once
D: TRBD1
length: 15
V: TRBV19
J: TRBJ1-2

CDR3: CASSDRQGTVTEAFF
DNA: TGCGCCAGCAGTGATCGACAGGGAACGGTTACTGAAGCTTTCTTT
size: -
D: TRBD1
length: 15
V: TRBV10-1
J: TRBJ1-1

CDR3: CASSYSILALVDTQYF
DNA: TGTGCCAGCAGTTACTCGATTTTAGCCCTGGTGGATACGCAGTATTTT
size: -
D: -
length: 16
V: TRBV6-2/TRBV6-3
J: TRBJ2-3

CDR3: CAIRTGTVLTDTQYF
DNA: TGTGCCATCAGGACCGGGACTGTACTAACAGATACGCAGTATTTT
size: -
D: -
length: 15
V: TRBV10-3
J: TRBJ2-3

CDR3: CASSYARAGANVLTF
DNA: TGTGCCAGCAGCTACGCACGAGCTGGGGCCAACGTCCTGACTTTC
size: few
D: -
length: 15
V: TRBV7-2
J: TRBJ2-6

CDR3: CAISEGAALDGYTF
DNA: TGTGCCATCAGTGAGGGGGCGGCCCTAGATGGCTACACCTTC
size: -
D: -
length: 14
V: TRBV10-3
J: TRBJ1-2

CDR3: CAWSLRGEQFF
DNA: TGTGCCTGGAGTTTAAGGGGTGAGCAGTTCTTC
size: few
D: -
length: 11
V: TRBV30
J: TRBJ2-1

CDR3: CASSLGFGGDVKSYNEQFF
DNA: TGCGCCAGCAGCTTGGGGTTCGGCGGGGATGTAAAAAGCTACAATGAGCAGTTCTTC
size: -
D: -
length: 19
V: TRBV5-1
J: TRBJ2-1

CDR3: CATSGQGRADTQYF
DNA: TGTGCCACCAGTGGACAAGGGCGGGCAGATACGCAGTATTTT
size: -
D: -
length: 14
V: TRBV24-1
J: TRBJ2-3

CDR3: CASSPVGTSGSWEQFF
DNA: TGTGCCAGCAGCCCCGTGGGGACTAGCGGGAGCTGGGAGCAGTTCTTC
size: -
D: TRBD2
length: 16
V: TRBV9
J: TRBJ2-1

CDR3: CASTSGGLGYTF
DNA: TGTGCCAGTACTTCAGGGGGCCTTGGCTACACCTTC
size: -
D: TRBD1
length: 12
V: TRBV19
J: TRBJ1-2

CDR3: CASSVDKNTGELFF
DNA: TGTGCCAGTAGTGTCGACAAGAACACCGGGGAGCTGTTTTTT
size: -
D: -
length: 14
V: TRBV19
J: TRBJ2-2

CDR3: CASSQSSGLEGTEAFF
DNA: TGTGCCAGCAGCCAATCTTCGGGCCTCGAGGGTACTGAAGCTTTCTTT
size: -
D: -
length: 16
V: TRBV3-1/TRBV3-2
J: TRBJ1-1

CDR3: CASTPLGLYPYGYTF
DNA: TGCGCCAGCACCCCGTTGGGCCTATACCCCTATGGCTACACCTTC
size: -
D: -
length: 15
V: TRBV5-1
J: TRBJ1-2

CDR3: CARKESPRASEGAGELFF
DNA: TGCGCCAGGAAAGAATCCCCCCGTGCCTCGGAAGGGGCCGGGGAGCTGTTTTTT
size: -
D: -
length: 18
V: TRBV5-1
J: TRBJ2-2

CDR3: CASSPRLANEQFF
DNA: TGTGCCAGCAGCCCCCGACTTGCCAATGAGCAGTTCTTC
size: once
D: -
length: 13
V: TRBV12-3/TRBV12-4
J: TRBJ2-1

CDR3: CASSQGQSSMETQYF
DNA: TGTGCCAGCAGCCAGGGCCAATCCAGCATGGAGACCCAGTACTTC
size: few
D: -
length: 15
V: TRBV7-2
J: TRBJ2-5

CDR3: CASSLQVYEQYF
DNA: TGTGCCAGCAGCTTACAGGTATACGAGCAGTACTTC
size: few
D: -
length: 12
V: TRBV7-9
J: TRBJ2-7